The 12 T cell receptor beta chains presented below share a single source sample, sequenced in a study of blood T cell repertoires in COVID-19. Libraries were prepared by immunoSEQ multiplex PCR; TCRdb keeps only in-frame clonotypes and omits some of them. This sample has 240,000 or so clones, with around 87% found just once. The sequencing input was peripheral blood. The source of these receptors is a woman in her seventies with active or convalescent COVID-19.

The table lists this clone with a count of one. The J gene is TRBJ2-7, the V gene TRBV18; the match to TRBD1 covers 11 bases. The germline CDR1 and CDR2 sequences are KGHSH and LQKENI. The CDR3 totals 16 residues. After removal of 0 bases from V and 4 bases from J, the junction contained 5 bases not matched to a gene. CDR3 region: CASSPPWTGGRYEQYF. Written as DNA, the CDR3 is TGTGCCAGCTCACCACCTTGGACAGGGGGCAGGTACGAGCAGTACTTC.

The rearrangement links TRBV6-2 or TRBV6-3 to TRBJ1-1; D possibly corresponds to TRBD1 (6 bases). Germline V gene sequence: CDR1 MNHEY, CDR2 SVGEGT. The V end lost 6 bases, the J end lost 7 bases, and 18 bases lay between the germline ends. This CDR3 region has 14 residues. For the CDR3, the DNA is TGTGCCAGCAGCCTATACGGGGGGCGCGGTGAAGCTTTCTTT. Translation gives CASSLYGGRGEAFF.

The gene calls are TRBV7-3 and TRBJ1-1, with 7 bases fitting TRBD1. The CDR3 runs 15 residues. From germline, CDR1 is SGHTA and CDR2 FQGTGA. The trim removed 6 bases at V and 4 bases at J, leaving 11 bases unmatched. DNA for the CDR3: TGTGCCAGCAGTTTTGTTGGGACAGCAGGCACTGAAGCTTTCTTT. This codes for CASSFVGTAGTEAFF.

This clone was found once. The rearrangement joins TRBV2 to TRBJ2-3; 7 nucleotides align to TRBD2. This CDR3 is built from 16 residues. Germline trimming cut 5 bases from V and 1 base from J; bases unmatched to any gene: 9. Germline-derived CDR1 and CDR2 are SNHLY and FYNNEI. The DNA of the CDR3 is TGTGCCAGCAGTTTCCTTTCGCTAGCGGGCACAGATACGCAGTATTTT. This translates into CASSFLSLAGTDTQYF.

The chain couples TRBV15 to TRBJ1-2, with 7 bases fitting TRBD1. The ends lost 5 bases at V and 2 bases at J; junction bases unmatched: 5. CDR3 length: 14 amino acids. Germline CDR1 is LNHNV and CDR2 is YYDKDF (reference sequence). The CDR3 sequence is CATSPPDRNYGYTF. Written as DNA, the CDR3 is TGTGCCACCAGCCCCCCGGACAGGAACTATGGCTACACCTTC.

This clone was counted a few times. The rearrangement links TRBV15 to TRBJ1-2; weak D call: TRBD1 (5 bases). In germline, CDR1 is LNHNV, CDR2 YYDKDF (reference sequence). The V end was cut by 3 bases, the J end by 5 bases, with 10 bases between. This CDR3 is built from 13 residues. The CDR3: CATSSAGTYGYTF. CDR3 nucleotide sequence: TGTGCCACCAGCAGTGCGGGGACTTATGGCTACACCTTC.

This clone was seen a single time. The V and J genes are TRBV28 and TRBJ1-2; TRBD1 matches 9 bases. This CDR3 comprises 14 residues. The germline CDR1 and CDR2 sequences are MDHEN and SYDVKM. J was trimmed by 8 bases and V by 5 bases; bases with no gene match: 9. The DNA for the CDR3 is TGTGCCAGCAGTCCCACCGGGACAGGGAGAGGCTACACCTTC. Translated, it gives CASSPTGTGRGYTF.

This clone has just a few counts. The V and J genes are TRBV2 and TRBJ1-5; TRBD1 matches at 8 bases. V shed 8 bases, J shed 4 bases, and the junction held 7 bases outside the gene matches. This CDR3 contains 14 residues. Germline values: CDR1 SNHLY, CDR2 FYNNEI. The CDR3 DNA is TGTGCCAGCTCCCCGGGACAGGTAAATCAGCCCCAGCATTTT. Translating it yields CASSPGQVNQPQHF.

The chain links TRBV9 to TRBJ1-2; 9 nucleotides agree with TRBD1. V shed 3 bases, J shed 10 bases, and the junction held 10 bases outside the gene matches. CDR3 length: 14 amino acids. Per germline, CDR1 SGDLS and CDR2 YYNGEE. CDR3 residues: CASSADSGTGFYTF. The CDR3 nucleotides read TGTGCCAGCAGCGCGGATTCCGGGACAGGGTTCTACACCTTC.

The chain uses TRBV18 and TRBJ1-5; no definite D call. V was pared by 3 bases and J by 2 bases, with 8 bases between. The CDR3 extends over 14 amino acids. Germline loops: CDR1 KGHSH, CDR2 LQKENI. CDR3 DNA sequence: TGTGCCAGCTCACCTTCTTTCGGCAATCAGCCCCAGCATTTT. Protein product: CASSPSFGNQPQHF.

The chain carries TRBV18 and TRBJ1-1; TRBD1 agrees at 8 bases. Per the germline V gene, CDR1 is KGHSH and CDR2 is LQKENI. Unmatched junction bases numbered 7, after V lost 2 bases and J lost 5 bases. The CDR3 has 15 residues. The CDR3 is CASSPSDRGTTEAFF. The CDR3 DNA follows: TGTGCCAGCTCACCATCTGACAGGGGTACGACTGAAGCTTTCTTT.

This clone was counted once. This chain joins TRBV5-5 and TRBJ2-1, with 8 bases that match TRBD1. The CDR3 is 17 amino acids. Germline lookup yields CDR1 SGHKS and CDR2 YYEKEE (reference sequence). V trimming: 4 bases; J trimming: 3 bases; junction bases outside the gene matches: 12. This CDR3 is CASSHEMRTGIYNEQFF. DNA of the CDR3: TGTGCCAGCAGCCATGAAATGAGGACAGGGATCTACAATGAGCAGTTCTTC.